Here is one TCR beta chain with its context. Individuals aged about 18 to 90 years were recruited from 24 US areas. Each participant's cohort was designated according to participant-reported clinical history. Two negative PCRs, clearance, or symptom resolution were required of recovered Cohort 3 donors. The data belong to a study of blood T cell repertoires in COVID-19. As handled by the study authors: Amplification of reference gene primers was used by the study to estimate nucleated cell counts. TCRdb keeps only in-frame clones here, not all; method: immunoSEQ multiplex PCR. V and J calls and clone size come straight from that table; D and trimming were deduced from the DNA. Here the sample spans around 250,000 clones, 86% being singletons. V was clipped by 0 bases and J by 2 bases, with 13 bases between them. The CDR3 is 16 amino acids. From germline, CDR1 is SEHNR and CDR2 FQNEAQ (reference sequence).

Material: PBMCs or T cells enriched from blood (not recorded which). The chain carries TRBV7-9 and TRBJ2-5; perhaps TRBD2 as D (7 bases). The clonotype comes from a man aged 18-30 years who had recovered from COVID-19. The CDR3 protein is CASSLATGGLQETQYF. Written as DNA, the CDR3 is TGTGCCAGCAGCTTAGCGACCGGGGGGCTTCAAGAGACCCAGTACTTC. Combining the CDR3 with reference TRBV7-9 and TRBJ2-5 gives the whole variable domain DTGVSQNPRHKITKRGQNVTFRCDPISEHNRLYWYRQTLGQGPEFLTYFQNEAQLEKSRLLSDRFSAERPKGSFSTLEIQRTEQGDSAMYLCASSLATGGLQETQYFGPGTRLLVL.